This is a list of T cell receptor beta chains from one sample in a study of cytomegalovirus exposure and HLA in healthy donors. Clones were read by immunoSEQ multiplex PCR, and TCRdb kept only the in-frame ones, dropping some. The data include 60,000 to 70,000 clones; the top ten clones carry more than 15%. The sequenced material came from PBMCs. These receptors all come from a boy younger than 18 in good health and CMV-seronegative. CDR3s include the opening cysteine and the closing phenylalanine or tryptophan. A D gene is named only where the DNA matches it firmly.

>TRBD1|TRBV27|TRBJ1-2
CASSLGGVQGAVGYTF
TGTGCCAGCAGTTTAGGGGGAGTTCAGGGGGCGGTCGGCTACACCTTC
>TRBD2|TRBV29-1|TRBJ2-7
CSAVGTSGVYEQYF
TGCAGCGCTGTCGGGACTAGCGGGGTGTACGAGCAGTACTTC
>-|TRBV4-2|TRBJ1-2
CASSQVDLSDNYGYTF
TGTGCCAGCAGCCAAGTTGACTTGTCGGATAACTATGGCTACACCTTC
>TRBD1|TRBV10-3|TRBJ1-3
CAISDFGGRGQLSGNTIYF
TGTGCCATCAGTGATTTCGGGGGCAGGGGGCAACTCTCTGGAAACACCATATATTTT
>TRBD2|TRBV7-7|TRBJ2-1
CASSPGTSLNDEQFF
TGTGCCAGCAGCCCCGGGACTAGCCTGAACGATGAGCAGTTCTTC
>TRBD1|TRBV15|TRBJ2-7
CATSRAITAGTGAYEQYF
TGTGCCACCAGCAGAGCAATCACGGCCGGGACAGGGGCCTACGAGCAGTACTTC
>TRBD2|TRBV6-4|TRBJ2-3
CASSATAGGTDTQYF
TGTGCCAGCAGTGCCACAGCGGGAGGTACAGATACGCAGTATTTT
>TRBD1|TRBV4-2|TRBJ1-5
CASSQSTGGLNQPQHF
TGTGCCAGCAGCCAATCGACAGGGGGTCTCAATCAGCCCCAGCATTTT
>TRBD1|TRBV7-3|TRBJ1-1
CASSFDRGAEAFF
TGTGCCAGCAGCTTTGACAGGGGGGCTGAAGCTTTCTTT
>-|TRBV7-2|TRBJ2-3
CASSLDRSTDTQYF
TGTGCCAGCAGCTTAGACAGGAGCACAGATACGCAGTATTTT
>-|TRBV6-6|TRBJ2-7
CASSPSGSYEQYF
TGTGCCAGCAGCCCGTCAGGGTCCTACGAGCAGTACTTC
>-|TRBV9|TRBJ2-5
CASSVGLLETQYF
TGTGCCAGCAGCGTAGGACTGTTGGAGACCCAGTACTTC
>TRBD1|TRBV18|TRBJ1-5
CASSGQGTDNQPQHF
TGTGCCAGCTCGGGACAGGGAACCGATAATCAGCCCCAGCATTTT
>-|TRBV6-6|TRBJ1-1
CASSQSNQGYSEAFF
TGTGCCAGCAGCCAGTCCAATCAGGGTTATTCTGAAGCTTTCTTT
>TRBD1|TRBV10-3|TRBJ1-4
CAIRGQGANEKLFF
TGTGCCATCAGAGGACAGGGGGCAAATGAAAAACTGTTTTTT
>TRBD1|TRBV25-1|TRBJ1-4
CASSDRGISNEKLFF
TGTGCCAGCTCCGACAGGGGGATCTCGAATGAAAAACTGTTTTTT
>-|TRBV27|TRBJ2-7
CASSPTPSDTYEQYF
TGTGCCAGCAGTCCCACACCCTCGGACACCTACGAGCAGTACTTC
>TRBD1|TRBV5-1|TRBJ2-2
CASSSRGQGTGELFF
TGCGCCAGCAGCTCTCGGGGACAGGGCACCGGGGAGCTGTTTTTT
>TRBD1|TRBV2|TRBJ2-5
CASSEERAGGWEQYF
TGTGCCAGCAGTGAAGAAAGGGCAGGGGGCTGGGAGCAGTACTTC
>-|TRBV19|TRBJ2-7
CASSIVEQTYEQYF
TGTGCCAGTAGTATTGTCGAACAAACCTACGAGCAGTACTTC
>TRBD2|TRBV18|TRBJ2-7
CASSQQGAGVTYEQYF
TGTGCCAGCTCACAGCAGGGAGCGGGGGTGACTTACGAGCAGTACTTC
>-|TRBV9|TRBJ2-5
CASSVDPRGGETQYF
TGTGCCAGCAGCGTAGACCCAAGGGGAGGAGAGACCCAGTACTTC
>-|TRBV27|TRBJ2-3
CASSPPSGRARDTQYF
TGTGCCAGCAGTCCCCCTTCGGGTAGAGCGAGGGATACGCAGTATTTT
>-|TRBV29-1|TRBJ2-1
CMGLSSYNEQFF
TGCATGGGACTCAGCTCCTACAATGAGCAGTTCTTC
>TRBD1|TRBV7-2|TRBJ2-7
CASSLEWGTGTIYEQYF
TGTGCCAGCAGCTTAGAGTGGGGGACAGGGACAATCTACGAGCAGTACTTC
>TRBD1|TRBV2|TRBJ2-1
CANGQENEQFF
TGTGCCAACGGACAGGAAAATGAGCAGTTCTTC
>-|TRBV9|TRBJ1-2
CASSADLRNYGYTF
TGTGCCAGCAGCGCGGACTTACGTAACTATGGCTACACCTTC
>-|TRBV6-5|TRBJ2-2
CASRDASNTGELFF
TGTGCCAGCAGGGACGCTAGCAACACCGGGGAGCTGTTTTTT
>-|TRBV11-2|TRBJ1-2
CASSLRGIGGGYTF
TGTGCCAGCAGCTTACGAGGGATTGGCGGTGGCTACACCTTC
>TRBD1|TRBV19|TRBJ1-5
CASIPTGRYYQPQHF
TGTGCCAGTATCCCGACAGGGAGATATTACCAGCCCCAGCATTTT
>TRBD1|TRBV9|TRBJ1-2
CASSQTGTGVTYGYTF
TGTGCCAGCAGTCAAACCGGGACAGGGGTTACCTATGGCTACACCTTC
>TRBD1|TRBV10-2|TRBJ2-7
CASRPGTGAYEQYF
TGCGCCAGCAGGCCCGGGACAGGGGCCTACGAGCAGTACTTC
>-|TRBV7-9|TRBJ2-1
CASSFANVRGEQFF
TGTGCCAGCAGCTTTGCCAACGTGCGGGGTGAGCAGTTCTTC
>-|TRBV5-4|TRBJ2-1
CASSRGSEQFF
TGTGCCAGCAGCAGAGGGAGTGAGCAGTTCTTC
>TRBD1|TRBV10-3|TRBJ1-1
CAISEAGGAEAFF
TGTGCCATCAGTGAGGCAGGGGGCGCCGAGGCTTTCTTT
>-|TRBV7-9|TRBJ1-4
CASSLDASGTTNEKLFF
TGTGCCAGCAGCTTAGATGCCTCCGGGACAACTAATGAAAAACTGTTTTTT
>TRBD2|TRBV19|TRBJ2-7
CATAGGGFYEQYF
TGTGCCACCGCGGGAGGGGGCTTCTACGAGCAGTACTTC
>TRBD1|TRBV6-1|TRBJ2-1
CASSDGQEKQFF
TGTGCCAGCAGTGACGGACAGGAAAAGCAGTTCTTC
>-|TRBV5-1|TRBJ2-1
CASSLALVVNEQFF
TGCGCCAGCAGCTTGGCTCTAGTAGTCAATGAGCAGTTCTTC
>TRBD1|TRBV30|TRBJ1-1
CAWNQGQPEAFF
TGTGCCTGGAACCAGGGACAGCCTGAAGCTTTCTTT
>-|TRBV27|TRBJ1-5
CASSLQQGGNQPQHF
TGTGCCAGCAGTTTACAACAGGGTGGCAATCAGCCCCAGCATTTT
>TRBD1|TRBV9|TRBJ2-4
CASSVDPGGTGLVIGAKNIQYF
TGTGCCAGCAGCGTAGACCCCGGCGGGACAGGGCTTGTTATCGGGGCCAAAAACATTCAGTACTTC
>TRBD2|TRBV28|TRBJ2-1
CASSRGIAGANNEQFF
TGTGCCAGCAGCCGCGGGATAGCGGGAGCTAACAATGAGCAGTTCTTC
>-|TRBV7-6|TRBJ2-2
CASSSYSSGELFF
TGTGCCAGCAGCTCCTACAGCAGCGGGGAGCTGTTTTTT
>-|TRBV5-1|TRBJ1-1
CASSPTITRENTEAFF
TGCGCCAGCAGCCCTACCATTACCCGGGAGAACACTGAAGCTTTCTTT
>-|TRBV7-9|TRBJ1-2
CASSLVRQGRINYGYTF
TGTGCCAGCAGCTTAGTAAGGCAGGGTCGAATTAACTATGGCTACACCTTC
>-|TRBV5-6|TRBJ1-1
CASSWSGASEAFF
TGTGCCAGCAGCTGGAGCGGGGCTTCTGAAGCTTTCTTT
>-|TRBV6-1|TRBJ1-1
CASSERTGAMNTEAFF
TGTGCCAGCAGTGAGAGAACAGGAGCTATGAACACTGAAGCTTTCTTT
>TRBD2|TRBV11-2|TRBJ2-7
CASSFTGTSDSYEQYF
TGTGCCAGCAGCTTTACCGGGACTAGCGACTCCTACGAGCAGTACTTC
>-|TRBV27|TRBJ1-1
CASSWSQAGEAFF
TGTGCCAGCAGTTGGTCCCAAGCAGGGGAAGCTTTCTTT